Reported below is one T cell receptor beta chain. Deep was the level used in running the assay. Only in-frame clones appear in the TCRdb table, and some are missing; sequencing was by immunoSEQ multiplex PCR. The sample includes about 2 million clones, roughly 95% of them seen just once. This entry is derived from a study of shared clonotypes between healthy human individuals. Looked up from germline, CDR1 is SGHTA and CDR2 is FQGNSA. This CDR3 is built from 13 residues. The V gene lost 1 base and the J gene lost 5 bases, with 7 bases spanning the gap. Naive CD8 cells lacked CD45RO, underwent positive selection for CCR7 and left out terminally differentiated effector memory CD45RA+ cells.

This sequence originates from a man aged 18 to 29 in good health. The specimen sequenced was naive CD8+ T cells sorted from blood. The chain has TRBV7-2 and TRBJ2-3; tentative D call: TRBD2 (5 bases). This CDR3 reads CASSLDGEDTQYF. CDR3 DNA sequence: TGTGCCAGCAGCTTAGACGGGGAAGATACGCAGTATTTT.